The rows below give T cell receptor beta chains drawn from one sample of a study of blood T cell repertoires in COVID-19. Some clones are missing from TCRdb's copy, which holds only in-frame ones; the method was immunoSEQ multiplex PCR. The sample yields 150,000 to 200,000 clones, 76% seen once. Sample: PBMCs or T cells enriched from blood (not recorded which). These TCRs come from a woman aged 45-59 years with acute COVID-19. Both conserved end residues are trimmed from each CDR3.

v_call	cdr3_aa
TRBV19	ASSAEVGLLYGYT
TRBV7-3	ASSSPGTGQETQY
TRBV7-3	ASSPYSLHQPQH
TRBV7-9	ASSLGQATSPLH
TRBV10-3	AISGPGGNEQF
TRBV9	ASSVYGTDTDTQY
TRBV21-1	ASSKRAWRIYT
TRBV7-9	ASSPPEGGATTDTQY
TRBV28	ASTIPTGANEKLF
TRBV29-1	SVGDTEAF
TRBV29-1	SVEVQGADTEAF
TRBV2	ASRGGSPNNSPLH
TRBV24-1	ATSDFGRSGGENEQF
TRBV20-1	SARADVLT
TRBV2	ATAEGAGGNTIY
TRBV2	ASIRTGINLTDTQY
TRBV5-1	ASSRQGMGTGELF
TRBV12-3/TRBV12-4	ASTLRRATEAF
TRBV25-1	ASSRDRGRGTQY
TRBV9	ASSDSGSYNEQF
TRBV7-6	ATSGTANEKLF
TRBV18	ASSRSGSNYGYT
TRBV28	ASSSPYQGNYGYT
TRBV4-2	ASSQEGLAGGLPDTQY
TRBV28	AIGLTGGSGNTIY
TRBV20-1	SASDPGKSSGNTIY
TRBV7-2	ASSLVGGSTDTQY
TRBV5-6	ASSYDSLYGYT
TRBV6-5	ASSYPGKNTEAF
TRBV29-1	SVDGLTSGPNEQF
TRBV3-1/TRBV3-2	ASSPRGQVNEKLF
TRBV7-2	ASSLVRDVNTEAF
TRBV9	ASSVSGGSGDTQY
TRBV7-3	ASSPQTRGETQY
TRBV5-4	ASSLLRGTYNEQF
TRBV29-1	SVQRGYTEAF
TRBV28	ASGTSGGAGELF
TRBV5-1	ASSLANTGELF
TRBV6-2/TRBV6-3	ASSFLRTGYGYT